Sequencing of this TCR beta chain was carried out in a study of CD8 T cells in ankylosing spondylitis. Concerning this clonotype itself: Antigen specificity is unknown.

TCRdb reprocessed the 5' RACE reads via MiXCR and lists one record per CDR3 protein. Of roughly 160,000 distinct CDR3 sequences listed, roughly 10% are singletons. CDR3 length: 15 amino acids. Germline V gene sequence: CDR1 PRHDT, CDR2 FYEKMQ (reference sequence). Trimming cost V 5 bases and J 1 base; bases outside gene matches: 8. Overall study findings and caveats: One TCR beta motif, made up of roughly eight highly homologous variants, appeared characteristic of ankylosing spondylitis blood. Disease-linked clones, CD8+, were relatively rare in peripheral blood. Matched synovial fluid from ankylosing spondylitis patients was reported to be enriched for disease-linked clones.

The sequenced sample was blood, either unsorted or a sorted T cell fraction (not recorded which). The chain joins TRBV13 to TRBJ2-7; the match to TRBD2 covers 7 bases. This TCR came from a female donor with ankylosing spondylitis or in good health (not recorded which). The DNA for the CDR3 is TGTGCCAGCAGCCAAGCGGGACGGGGATCCTACGAGCAGTACTTC. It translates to CASSQAGRGSYEQYF. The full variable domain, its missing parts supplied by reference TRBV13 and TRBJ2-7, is AAGVIQSPRHLIKEKRETATLKCYPIPRHDTVYWYQQGPGQDPQFLISFYEKMQSDKGSIPDRFSAQQFSDYHSELNMSSLELGDSALYFCASSQAGRGSYEQYFGPGTRLTVT.